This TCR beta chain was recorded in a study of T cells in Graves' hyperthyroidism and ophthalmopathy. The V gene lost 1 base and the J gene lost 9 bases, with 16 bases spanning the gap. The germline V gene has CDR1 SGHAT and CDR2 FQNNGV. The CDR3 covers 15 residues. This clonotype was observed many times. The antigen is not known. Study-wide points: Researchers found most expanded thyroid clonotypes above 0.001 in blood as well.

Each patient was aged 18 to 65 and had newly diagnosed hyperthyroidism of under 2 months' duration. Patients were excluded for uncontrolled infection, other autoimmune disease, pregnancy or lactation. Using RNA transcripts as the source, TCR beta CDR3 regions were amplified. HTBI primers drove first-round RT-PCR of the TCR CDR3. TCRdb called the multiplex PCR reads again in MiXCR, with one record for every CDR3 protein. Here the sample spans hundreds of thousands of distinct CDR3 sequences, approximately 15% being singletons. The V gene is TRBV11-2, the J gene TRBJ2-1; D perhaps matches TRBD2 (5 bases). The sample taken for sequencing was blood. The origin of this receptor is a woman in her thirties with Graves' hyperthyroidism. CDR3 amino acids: CASSLGGRPDTEQFF. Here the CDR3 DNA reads TGTGCCAGCAGCTTAGGAGGGCGGCCCGACACTGAGCAGTTCTTC.